Following are 20 T cell receptor beta chains from one sample sequenced in a study of OX40 agonist ivuxolimab in advanced cancers. Libraries were prepared by immunoSEQ multiplex PCR; TCRdb keeps only in-frame clonotypes and omits some of them. Among about 75,000 clones listed, roughly nine tenths were seen once. This specimen consisted of CD4+ or CD8+ T cells sorted from blood, obtained in a trial of the OX40 agonist ivuxolimab. The receptors here all came from an adult with an advanced solid tumor such as melanoma, head and neck, liver or kidney cancer.

The rearrangement uses TRBV11-2 and TRBJ2-5; D may match TRBD1 or TRBD2 (5 bases each). This CDR3 spans 13 amino acids. CDR1 is SGHAT and CDR2 is FQNNGV in the germline V gene. Trimming removed 0 bases from V and 7 bases from J, with 9 bases in between. The CDR3 is CASSLDLGGTQYF. DNA for the CDR3: TGTGCCAGCAGCTTAGATCTTGGGGGGACCCAGTACTTC.

The J gene is TRBJ2-7, the V gene TRBV5-4, with D perhaps TRBD2 (6 bases). The germline CDR1 and CDR2 sequences are SGHNT and YYREEE (reference sequence). The V gene lost 0 bases and the J gene lost 2 bases, with 6 bases spanning the gap. There are 13 residues in the CDR3. The chain's CDR3 is CASSLGEAYEQYF. The CDR3, as DNA: TGTGCCAGCAGCTTGGGGGAGGCCTACGAGCAGTACTTC.

This chain links TRBV19 with TRBJ1-5; 7 positions match TRBD1. Trimming at V came to 6 bases and at J to 0 bases, leaving 8 bases not matched to a gene. Germline V gives CDR1 LNHDA, CDR2 SQIVND (reference sequence). This CDR3 spans 16 amino acids. CDR3 sequence: CASRGTAVHSNQPQHF. The DNA for the CDR3 is TGTGCCAGTAGGGGGACAGCCGTTCATAGCAATCAGCCCCAGCATTTT.

V is TRBV19 and J is TRBJ2-7, with D unresolved. Per germline, CDR1 LNHDA and CDR2 SQIVND (reference sequence). V shed 4 bases and J shed 6 bases, with 10 bases lying between them. The length of the CDR3 is 12 residues. CDR3 in amino acids: CASSTDLGEQYF. DNA for the CDR3: TGTGCCAGTAGTACAGACCTAGGCGAGCAGTACTTC.

The chain couples TRBV28 to TRBJ2-5, with TRBD2 identical over 11 bases. V lost 3 bases, J lost 4 bases, and 4 bases stayed unmatched. The CDR3 has 15 amino acids. Germline CDR1 and CDR2: MDHEN and SYDVKM. As DNA, the CDR3 is TGTGCCAGCAGTTTCCCAGGACTAGCGGGAGAGACCCAGTACTTC. Translation gives CASSFPGLAGETQYF.

J is TRBJ2-7 and V is TRBV6-5, with TRBD1 matching 9 bases. Germline trimming cut 0 bases from V and 2 bases from J; bases unmatched to any gene: 5. The V gene's germline CDR1 is MNHEY and CDR2 SVGAGI. The CDR3 sequence is 16 residues long. In DNA, the CDR3 is TGTGCCAGCAGTTACTCCGGACAGGGGCCCCCCTACGAGCAGTACTTC. Translating it yields CASSYSGQGPPYEQYF.

This sequence joins TRBV19 and TRBJ1-5; 8 bases are shared with TRBD1. The CDR3 is 16 amino acids. The V and J ends lost 4 bases and 3 bases, in that order; junction bases with no gene match: 8. Germline V gene lookup returns CDR1 LNHDA and CDR2 SQIVND (reference sequence). CDR3 loop: CASSTQGAASNQPQHF. The CDR3 region has the DNA TGTGCCAGTAGTACCCAGGGGGCGGCCTCCAATCAGCCCCAGCATTTT.

This chain links TRBV27 with TRBJ2-1, with 8 bases lining up with TRBD1. CDR3 length: 16 residues. Germline CDR1 and CDR2: MNHEY and SMNVEV (reference sequence). The junction had 14 bases not matched to a gene; V was cut back by 6 bases and J by 7 bases. Here the CDR3 reads CASRKSLTGDRNEQFF. The CDR3 DNA reads TGTGCCAGCAGAAAATCTTTGACAGGGGATAGAAATGAGCAGTTCTTC.

The chain carries TRBV11-2 and TRBJ2-1; 8 bases are shared with TRBD1. Germline trimming cut 5 bases from V and 0 bases from J; bases unmatched to any gene: 3. Germline V lookup: CDR1 SGHAT, CDR2 FQNNGV. This CDR3 spans 15 amino acids. CDR3 DNA: TGTGCCAGCAGCCGACAGGGGAGCTCCTACAATGAGCAGTTCTTC. It specifies CASSRQGSSYNEQFF.

The chain has TRBV7-3 and TRBJ1-2, with unresolved D. The CDR3 spans 11 residues. Germline V gene lookup returns CDR1 SGHTA and CDR2 FQGTGA. V was pared by 5 bases and J by 9 bases, with 10 bases between. CDR3 amino acids: CASSNRHSYTF. The CDR3 bases are TGTGCCAGCAGCAATAGACACAGCTACACCTTC.

The CDR3 loop reads CASSKKASSYEQYF. In DNA form, the CDR3 reads TGTGCCAGCAGCAAGAAGGCCAGCTCCTACGAGCAGTACTTC. This sequence joins TRBV6-5 and TRBJ2-7; D gene uncertain. The CDR3 length is 14 residues. Looked up from germline, CDR1 is MNHEY and CDR2 is SVGAGI. The V end was cut by 6 bases, the J end by 0 bases, with 12 bases between.

The V call is TRBV5-4, the J call TRBJ2-1; D might be TRBD2 (6 bases). This CDR3 has 12 residues. V lost 4 bases and J 10 bases, leaving 12 bases between the germline ends. The V gene's germline CDR1 is SGHNT and CDR2 YYREEE (reference sequence). The CDR3 loop reads CASSPARGEQFF. The CDR3, as DNA: TGTGCCAGCAGCCCCGCCCGGGGGGAGCAGTTCTTC. The complete variable domain, with remaining parts taken from reference TRBV5-4 and TRBJ2-1, reads ETGVTQSPTHLIKTRGQQVTLRCSSQSGHNTVSWYQQALGQGPQFIFQYYREEENGRGNFPPRFSGLQFPNYSSELNVNALELDDSALYLCASSPARGEQFFGPGTRLTVL.

The CDR3 protein is CASSLAERGADTQYF. DNA of the CDR3: TGCGCCAGCAGCTTGGCCGAGAGAGGAGCAGATACGCAGTATTTT. V gene TRBV5-1 combines with J gene TRBJ2-3, with no clear D. Germline CDR1 is SGHRS and CDR2 is YFSETQ. The germline V and J ends were trimmed by 0 bases and 4 bases, with 12 bases remaining between them. CDR3 length: 15 amino acids. Filled out from reference TRBV5-1 and TRBJ2-3, the complete variable domain reads KAGVTQTPRYLIKTRGQQVTLSCSPISGHRSVSWYQQTPGQGLQFLFEYFSETQRNKGNFPGRFSGRQFSNSRSEMNVSTLELGDSALYLCASSLAERGADTQYFGPGTRLTVL.

This chain joins TRBV10-3 and TRBJ1-2; D is uncertain. The CDR3 has 14 amino acids. V shed 3 bases and J shed 5 bases, with 13 bases lying between them. Germline V lookup: CDR1 ENHRY, CDR2 SYGVKD. CDR3: CAISDSTPKYGYTF. For the CDR3, the DNA is TGTGCCATCAGTGATTCGACCCCGAAGTATGGCTACACCTTC.

The genes are TRBV5-1 and TRBJ2-5, with 9 positions matching TRBD2. There are 16 residues in the CDR3. CDR1 and CDR2 from the germline V gene are SGHRS and YFSETQ. The V segment lost 1 base and the J segment 4 bases; nucleotides outside the gene matches: 8. The CDR3 here is CASSLLGGGAGETQYF. CDR3 nucleotide sequence: TGCGCCAGCAGCTTGCTCGGCGGGGGGGCGGGAGAGACCCAGTACTTC.

CDR3 bases: TGTGCCAGCAGGAGGGACAGAAGCACAGATACGCAGTATTTT. Residues: CASRRDRSTDTQYF. The V call is TRBV6-5, the J call TRBJ2-3, with 7 bases lining up with TRBD1. This CDR3 comprises 14 residues. Trimming removed 6 bases from V and 0 bases from J; junction bases left unmatched: 3. Germline CDR1 reads MNHEY; CDR2 reads SVGAGI.

The chain links TRBV6-5 to TRBJ1-2; possible D gene TRBD1, 5 bases. Trimming removed 3 bases from V and 2 bases from J, with 7 bases in between. CDR1 and CDR2 (germline): MNHEY, SVGAGI. CDR3 length: 13 amino acids. The CDR3 protein is CASSYAGNYGYTF. In DNA, the CDR3 is TGTGCCAGCAGTTATGCAGGGAACTATGGCTACACCTTC.

The gene calls are TRBV27 and TRBJ2-4; D possibly corresponds to TRBD2 (5 bases). From germline, CDR1 is MNHEY and CDR2 SMNVEV (reference sequence). The CDR3 has 17 amino acids. V was clipped by 2 bases and J by 2 bases, with 16 bases between them. Here the CDR3 reads CASSLHRGFATKNIQYF. CDR3 bases: TGTGCCAGCAGTTTACACCGAGGGTTTGCGACCAAAAACATTCAGTACTTC.

The gene calls are TRBV7-2 and TRBJ2-3; weak D call: TRBD2 (7 bases). This CDR3 comprises 15 residues. Between the trimmed V and J ends, which lost 3 bases and 2 bases, there was a span of 12 bases. Germline V gene sequence: CDR1 SGHTA, CDR2 FQGNSA. The CDR3 DNA reads as TGTGCCAGCAGCTTCGTGCGGGGGCTCACAGATACGCAGTATTTT. It translates to CASSFVRGLTDTQYF.

DNA of the CDR3: TGCGCCAGCAGCTTGGACAGGCCTAGGCAGGGCTACACCTTC. Translating it yields CASSLDRPRQGYTF. The chain links TRBV5-1 to TRBJ1-2; TRBD1 might be the D (5 bases). The V gene lost 0 bases and the J gene lost 8 bases, with 14 bases spanning the gap. CDR1 is SGHRS, CDR2 YFSETQ, per germline. The CDR3 covers 14 residues.